This T cell receptor (beta chain) is from a study of prognosis after radiotherapy for stage I lung cancer. By its share, this clonotype is medium-sized. This CDR3 is built from 15 residues. Germline V gives CDR1 SGHVS, CDR2 FQNEAQ. V dropped 3 bases and J dropped 4; count of bases not matched to a gene: 4. The study amplified the TCR beta CDR3 region from genomic DNA. This amplification was carried out by two rounds of multiplex PCR. Individual primers that were specific to each TRBV and TRBJ gene served in first-round PCR. MiXCR was run by TCRdb on the multiplex PCR reads, yielding one entry per CDR3 protein. The repertoire has about 12,000 distinct CDR3 sequences, nearly 55% of them found once; the top ten carry under 25%.

This clonotype was obtained from a donor at least 50 years old with non-small cell lung cancer. J is TRBJ2-1 and V is TRBV7-8; 9 bases map to TRBD1. This specimen consisted of PBMCs, obtained before or after stereotactic body radiation therapy (not recorded which). CDR3 bases: TGTGCCAGCAGCTTCCCCGGGACAGGGTACAATGAGCAGTTCTTC. This gives the protein CASSFPGTGYNEQFF.